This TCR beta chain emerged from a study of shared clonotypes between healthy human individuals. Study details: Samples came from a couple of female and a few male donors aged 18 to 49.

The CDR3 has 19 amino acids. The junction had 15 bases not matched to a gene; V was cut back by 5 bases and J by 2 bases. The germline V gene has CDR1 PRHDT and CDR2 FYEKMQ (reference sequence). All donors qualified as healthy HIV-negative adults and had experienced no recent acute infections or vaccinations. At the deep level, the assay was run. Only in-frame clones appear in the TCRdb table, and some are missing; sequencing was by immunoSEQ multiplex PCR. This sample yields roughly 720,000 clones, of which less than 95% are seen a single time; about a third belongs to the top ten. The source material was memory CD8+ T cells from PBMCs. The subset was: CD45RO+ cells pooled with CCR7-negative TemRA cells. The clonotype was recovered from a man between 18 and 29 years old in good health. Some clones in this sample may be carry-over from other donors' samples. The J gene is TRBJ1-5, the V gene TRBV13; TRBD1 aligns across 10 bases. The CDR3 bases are TGTGCCAGCAGCGCCCGACAGGGGGCTTGGGGGCATGGCAATCAGCCCCAGCATTTT. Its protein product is CASSARQGAWGHGNQPQHF.